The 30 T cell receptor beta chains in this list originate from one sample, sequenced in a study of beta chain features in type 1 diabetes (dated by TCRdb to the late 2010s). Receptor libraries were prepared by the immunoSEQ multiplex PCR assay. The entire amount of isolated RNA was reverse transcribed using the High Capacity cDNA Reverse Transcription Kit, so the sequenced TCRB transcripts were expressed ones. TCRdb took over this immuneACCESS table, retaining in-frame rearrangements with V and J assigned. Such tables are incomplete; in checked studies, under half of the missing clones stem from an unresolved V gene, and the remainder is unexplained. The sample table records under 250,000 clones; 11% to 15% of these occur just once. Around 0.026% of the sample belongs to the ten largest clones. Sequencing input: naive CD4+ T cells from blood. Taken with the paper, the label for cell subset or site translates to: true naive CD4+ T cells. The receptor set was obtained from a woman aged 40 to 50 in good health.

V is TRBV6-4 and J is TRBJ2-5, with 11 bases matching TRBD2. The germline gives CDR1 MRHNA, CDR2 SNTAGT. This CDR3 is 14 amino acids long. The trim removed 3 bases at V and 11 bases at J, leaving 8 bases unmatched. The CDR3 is CASSESSGGSIQYF. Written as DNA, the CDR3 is TGTGCCAGCAGTGAATCTAGCGGGGGGTCTATTCAGTACTTC.

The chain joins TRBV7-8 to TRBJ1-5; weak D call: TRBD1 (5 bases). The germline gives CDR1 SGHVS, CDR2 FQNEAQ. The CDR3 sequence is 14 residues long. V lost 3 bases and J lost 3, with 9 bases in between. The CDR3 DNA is TGTGCCAGCAGCTTGGGGGGGAACAATCAGCCCCAGCATTTT. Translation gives CASSLGGNNQPQHF.

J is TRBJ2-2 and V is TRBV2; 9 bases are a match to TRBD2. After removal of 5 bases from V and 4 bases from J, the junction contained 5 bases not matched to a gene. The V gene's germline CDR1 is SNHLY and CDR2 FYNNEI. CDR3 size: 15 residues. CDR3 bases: TGTGCCAGCAGTTCCCGCGGGGGGGGCACCGGGGAGCTGTTTTTT. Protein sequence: CASSSRGGGTGELFF.

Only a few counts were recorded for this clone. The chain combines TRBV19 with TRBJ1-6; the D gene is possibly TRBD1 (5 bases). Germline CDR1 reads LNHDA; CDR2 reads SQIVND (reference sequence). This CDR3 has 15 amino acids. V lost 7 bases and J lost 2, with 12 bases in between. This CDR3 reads CASNPGRAYNSPLHF. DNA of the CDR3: TGTGCCAGTAATCCGGGCAGGGCCTATAATTCACCCCTCCACTTT.

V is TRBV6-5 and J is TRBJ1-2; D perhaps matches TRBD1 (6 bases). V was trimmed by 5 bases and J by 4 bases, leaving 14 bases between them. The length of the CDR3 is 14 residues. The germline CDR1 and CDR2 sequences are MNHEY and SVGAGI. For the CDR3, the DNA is TGTGCCAGCAGTGAAGGAGGCAGGGGCTATGGCTACACCTTC. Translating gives CASSEGGRGYGYTF.

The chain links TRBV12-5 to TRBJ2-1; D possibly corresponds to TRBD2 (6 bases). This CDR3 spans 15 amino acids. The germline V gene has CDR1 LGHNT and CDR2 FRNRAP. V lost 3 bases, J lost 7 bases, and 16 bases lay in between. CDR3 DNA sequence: TGTGCTAGTGGTTTAGGGAACGGGGGTTGGAATGAGCAGTTCTTC. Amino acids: CASGLGNGGWNEQFF.

CDR3 in amino acids: CASSVDRGSVRGTDTQYF. Here the CDR3 DNA reads TGTGCCAGCAGCGTAGATCGGGGGTCGGTGAGGGGCACAGATACGCAGTATTTT. The V and J genes are TRBV9 and TRBJ2-3; perhaps TRBD2 as D (6 bases). Germline CDR1 reads SGDLS; CDR2 reads YYNGEE. The CDR3 covers 18 residues. V lost 0 bases and J lost 1, with 18 bases in between.

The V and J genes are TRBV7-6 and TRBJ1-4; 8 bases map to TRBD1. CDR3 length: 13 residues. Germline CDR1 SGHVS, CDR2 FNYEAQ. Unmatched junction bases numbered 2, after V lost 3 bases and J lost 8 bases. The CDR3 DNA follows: TGTGCCAGCAGCTTGCAGGGGGCGGAAAAACTGTTTTTT. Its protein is CASSLQGAEKLFF. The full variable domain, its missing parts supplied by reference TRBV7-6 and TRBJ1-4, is GAGVSQSPRYKVTKRGQDVALRCDPISGHVSLYWYRQALGQGPEFLTYFNYEAQQDKSGLPNDRFSAERPEGSISTLTIQRTEQRDSAMYRCASSLQGAEKLFFGSGTQLSVL.

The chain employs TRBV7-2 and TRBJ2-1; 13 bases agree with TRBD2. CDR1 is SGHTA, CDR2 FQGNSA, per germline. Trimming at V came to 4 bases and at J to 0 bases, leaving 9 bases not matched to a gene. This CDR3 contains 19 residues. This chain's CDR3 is CASSWPTSGGGSSYNEQFF. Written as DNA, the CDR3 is TGTGCCAGCAGCTGGCCCACTAGCGGGGGGGGAAGCTCCTACAATGAGCAGTTCTTC.

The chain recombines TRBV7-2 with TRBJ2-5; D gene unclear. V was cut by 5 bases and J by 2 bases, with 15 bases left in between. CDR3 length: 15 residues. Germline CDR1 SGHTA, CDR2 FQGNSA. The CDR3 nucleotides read TGTGCCAGCAGCCCCGCCGCTCGGTTACAAGAGACCCAGTACTTC. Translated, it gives CASSPAARLQETQYF.

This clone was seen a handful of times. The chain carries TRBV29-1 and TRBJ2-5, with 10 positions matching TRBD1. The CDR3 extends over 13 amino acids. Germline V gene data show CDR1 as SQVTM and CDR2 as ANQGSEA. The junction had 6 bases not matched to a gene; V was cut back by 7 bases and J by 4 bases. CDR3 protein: CSGGQGVPETQYF. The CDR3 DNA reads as TGCAGCGGCGGACAGGGGGTACCAGAGACCCAGTACTTC.

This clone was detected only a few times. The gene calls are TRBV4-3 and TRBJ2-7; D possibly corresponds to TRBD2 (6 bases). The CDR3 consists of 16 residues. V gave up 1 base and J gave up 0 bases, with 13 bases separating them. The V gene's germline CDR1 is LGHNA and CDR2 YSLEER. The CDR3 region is CASSQGLGRSSYEQYF. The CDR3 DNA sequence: TGCGCCAGCAGCCAAGGGTTAGGGAGGAGCTCCTACGAGCAGTACTTC.

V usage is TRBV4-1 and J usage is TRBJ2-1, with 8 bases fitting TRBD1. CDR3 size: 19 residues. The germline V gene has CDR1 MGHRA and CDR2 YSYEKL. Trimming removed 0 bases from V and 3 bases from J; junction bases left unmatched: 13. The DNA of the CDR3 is TGCGCCAGCAGCCAAGATAGTGGGGGAGGCAGGGGGCTCTACAATGAGCAGTTCTTC. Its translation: CASSQDSGGGRGLYNEQFF.

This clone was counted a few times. CDR3 nucleotides: TGTGCCAGCAGCCCCGCCGGGACAGTTACCGACGAGCAGTACTTC. Encoded protein: CASSPAGTVTDEQYF. The chain recombines TRBV27 with TRBJ2-7; TRBD1 agrees at 7 bases. The CDR3 is 15 residues long. Unmatched junction bases numbered 13, after V lost 6 bases and J lost 5 bases. Germline V gene lookup returns CDR1 MNHEY and CDR2 SMNVEV (reference sequence).

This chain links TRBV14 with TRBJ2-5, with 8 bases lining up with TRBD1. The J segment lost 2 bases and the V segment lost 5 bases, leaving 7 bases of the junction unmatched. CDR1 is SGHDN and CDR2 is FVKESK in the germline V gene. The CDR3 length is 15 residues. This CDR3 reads CASSIRTGLQETQYF. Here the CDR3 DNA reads TGTGCCAGCAGCATAAGGACAGGGCTTCAAGAGACCCAGTACTTC.

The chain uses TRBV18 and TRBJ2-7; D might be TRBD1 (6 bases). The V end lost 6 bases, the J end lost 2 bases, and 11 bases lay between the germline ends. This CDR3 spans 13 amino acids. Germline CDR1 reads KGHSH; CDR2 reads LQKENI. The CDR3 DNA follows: TGTGCCAGCTCGGTACAGGGACCCTACGAGCAGTACTTC. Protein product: CASSVQGPYEQYF.

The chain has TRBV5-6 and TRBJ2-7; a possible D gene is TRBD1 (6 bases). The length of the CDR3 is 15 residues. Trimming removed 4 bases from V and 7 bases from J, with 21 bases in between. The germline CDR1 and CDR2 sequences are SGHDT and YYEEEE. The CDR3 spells CASSHVDRSPWEQYF. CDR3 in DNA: TGTGCCAGCAGCCATGTTGACAGGTCCCCTTGGGAGCAGTACTTC.

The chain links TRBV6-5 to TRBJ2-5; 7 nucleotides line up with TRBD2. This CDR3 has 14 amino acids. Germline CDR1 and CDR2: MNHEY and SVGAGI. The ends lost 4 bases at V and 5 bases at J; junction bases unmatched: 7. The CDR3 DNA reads TGTGCCAGCAGTTTGGGCGGAGCGGGGGAGACCCAGTACTTC. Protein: CASSLGGAGETQYF.

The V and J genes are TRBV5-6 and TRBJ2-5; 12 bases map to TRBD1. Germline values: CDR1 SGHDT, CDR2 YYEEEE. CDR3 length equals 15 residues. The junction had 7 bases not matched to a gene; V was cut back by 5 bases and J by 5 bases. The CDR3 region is CASRFRDRGPETQYF. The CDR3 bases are TGTGCCAGCAGATTCCGGGACAGGGGGCCGGAGACCCAGTACTTC.

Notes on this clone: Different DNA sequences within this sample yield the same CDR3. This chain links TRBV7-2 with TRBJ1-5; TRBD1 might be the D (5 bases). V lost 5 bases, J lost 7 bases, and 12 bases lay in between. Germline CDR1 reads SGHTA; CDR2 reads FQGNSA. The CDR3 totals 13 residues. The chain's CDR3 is CASSTQGDQPQHF. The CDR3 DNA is TGTGCCAGCAGCACCCAGGGTGACCAGCCCCAGCATTTT.

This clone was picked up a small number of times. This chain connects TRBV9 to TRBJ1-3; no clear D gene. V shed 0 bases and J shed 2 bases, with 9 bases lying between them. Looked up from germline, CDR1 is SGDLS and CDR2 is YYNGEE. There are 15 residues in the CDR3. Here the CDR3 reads CASSVARETGNTIYF. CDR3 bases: TGTGCCAGCAGCGTAGCTAGGGAGACTGGAAACACCATATATTTT.

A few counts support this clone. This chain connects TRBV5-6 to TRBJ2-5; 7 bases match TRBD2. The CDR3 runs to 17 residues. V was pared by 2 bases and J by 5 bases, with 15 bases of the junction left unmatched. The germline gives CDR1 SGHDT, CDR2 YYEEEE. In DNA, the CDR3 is TGTGCCAGCAGCTTTAGTGGGTCGGAGCGGGGAGGGGAGACCCAGTACTTC. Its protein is CASSFSGSERGGETQYF. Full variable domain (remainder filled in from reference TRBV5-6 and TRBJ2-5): DAGVTQSPTHLIKTRGQQVTLRCSPKSGHDTVSWYQQALGQGPQFIFQYYEEEERQRGNFPDRFSGHQFPNYSSELNVNALLLGDSALYLCASSFSGSERGGETQYFGPGTRLLVL.

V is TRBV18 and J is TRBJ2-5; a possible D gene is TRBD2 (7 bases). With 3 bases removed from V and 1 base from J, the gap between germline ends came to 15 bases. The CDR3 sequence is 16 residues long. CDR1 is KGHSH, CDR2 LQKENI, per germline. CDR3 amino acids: CASSPSAGAVQETQYF. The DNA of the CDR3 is TGTGCCAGCTCACCGTCCGCGGGGGCGGTCCAAGAGACCCAGTACTTC.

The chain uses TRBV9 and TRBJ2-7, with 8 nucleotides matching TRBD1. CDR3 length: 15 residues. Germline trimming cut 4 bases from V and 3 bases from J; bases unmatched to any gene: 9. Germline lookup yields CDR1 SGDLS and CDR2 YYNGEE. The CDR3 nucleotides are TGTGCCAGCAGCCCCCGACAGGGGACCAGCTACGAGCAGTACTTC. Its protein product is CASSPRQGTSYEQYF.

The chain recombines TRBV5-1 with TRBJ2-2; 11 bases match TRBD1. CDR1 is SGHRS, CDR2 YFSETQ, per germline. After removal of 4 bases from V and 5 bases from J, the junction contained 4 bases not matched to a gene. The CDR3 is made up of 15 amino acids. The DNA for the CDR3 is TGCGCCAGCAGCCAGGACAGGGGGCAAACCGGGGAGCTGTTTTTT. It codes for CASSQDRGQTGELFF.

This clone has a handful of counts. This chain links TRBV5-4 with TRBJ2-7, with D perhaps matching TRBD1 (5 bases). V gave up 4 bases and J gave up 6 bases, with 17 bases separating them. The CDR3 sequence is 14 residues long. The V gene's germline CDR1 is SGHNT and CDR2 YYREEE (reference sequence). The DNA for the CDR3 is TGTGCCAGCAGCCCGTTACCAGGAACAGGCGAGCAGTACTTC. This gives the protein CASSPLPGTGEQYF. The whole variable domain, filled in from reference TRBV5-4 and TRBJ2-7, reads ETGVTQSPTHLIKTRGQQVTLRCSSQSGHNTVSWYQQALGQGPQFIFQYYREEENGRGNFPPRFSGLQFPNYSSELNVNALELDDSALYLCASSPLPGTGEQYFGPGTRLTVT.

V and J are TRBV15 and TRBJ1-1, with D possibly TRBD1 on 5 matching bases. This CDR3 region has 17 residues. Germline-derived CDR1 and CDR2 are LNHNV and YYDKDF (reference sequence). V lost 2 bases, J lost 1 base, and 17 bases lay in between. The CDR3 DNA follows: TGTGCCACCAGCAGACCCACCAGGGTCGGGGGGAACACTGAAGCTTTCTTT. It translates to CATSRPTRVGGNTEAFF.

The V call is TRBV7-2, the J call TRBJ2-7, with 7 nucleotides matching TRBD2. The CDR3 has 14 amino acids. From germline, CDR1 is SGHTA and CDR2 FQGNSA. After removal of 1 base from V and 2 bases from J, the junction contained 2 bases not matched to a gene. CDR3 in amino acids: CASSLDAGAYEQYF. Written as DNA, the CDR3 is TGTGCCAGCAGCTTAGACGCGGGGGCCTACGAGCAGTACTTC.

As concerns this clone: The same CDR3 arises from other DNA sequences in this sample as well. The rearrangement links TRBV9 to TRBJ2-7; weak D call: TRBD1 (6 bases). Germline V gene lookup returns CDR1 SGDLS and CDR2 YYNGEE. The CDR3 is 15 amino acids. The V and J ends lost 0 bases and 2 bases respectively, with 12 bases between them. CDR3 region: CASSVAAGAPYEQYF. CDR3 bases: TGTGCCAGCAGCGTAGCGGCAGGGGCTCCCTACGAGCAGTACTTC.

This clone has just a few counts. The CDR3 coding sequence is TGTGCCAGCAGCTTAGGCGGGGGGCCTCGGGAGACCCAGTACTTC. Translated, it gives CASSLGGGPRETQYF. The chain recombines TRBV11-2 with TRBJ2-5; 8 bases are a match to TRBD2. CDR1 is SGHAT and CDR2 is FQNNGV in the germline V gene. V trimming: 1 base; J trimming: 5 bases; junction bases outside the gene matches: 6. The CDR3 contains 15 residues.